The rows below give T cell receptor beta chains drawn from one sample of a study of T cells in narcolepsy. Sequencing used immunoSEQ multiplex PCR; TCRdb keeps in-frame clones, though not all of them. This sample has about 36,000 clones, with roughly 86% found just once. Sequencing input: memory (CD45RA-) CD4+ T cells from blood. The receptors derive from a human donor in good health. Both conserved end residues are part of each CDR3. D genes are given only for firm matches. Only part of the rows carry a size: once, few, many, or a class if the clone is expanded.

J,size,V,D,DNA,CDR3
TRBJ1-1,NA,TRBV15,NA,TGTGCCACCAGCAGAGACAGCGGCTACACTGAAGCTTTCTTT,CATSRDSGYTEAFF
TRBJ2-7,NA,TRBV6-4,NA,TGTGCCAGCAGGGCCGAGGCGGGGCCTGGATCCTACGAGCAGTACTTC,CASRAEAGPGSYEQYF
TRBJ2-3,NA,TRBV19,TRBD2,TGTGCCAGCCGACGCCTAGCGGGGGGGACCACAGATACGCAGTATTTT,CASRRLAGGTTDTQYF
TRBJ2-1,NA,TRBV9,TRBD2,TGTGCCAGCGGGAGACTAGCGGGTGTCAGGGATGAGCAGTTCTTC,CASGRLAGVRDEQFF
TRBJ2-5,NA,TRBV19,TRBD2,TGTGCCAGTAGGGTACTAGGGACTAGTGATGAAGAGACCCAGTACTTC,CASRVLGTSDEETQYF
TRBJ2-7,NA,TRBV7-3,TRBD1,TGTGCCAGCAGCGCACCCGGGACAGGGGCCTACGAGCAGTACTTC,CASSAPGTGAYEQYF
TRBJ2-3,NA,TRBV19,NA,TGTGCCAGTAGTATAGACGGCTACCGGGCCACAGATACGCAGTATTTT,CASSIDGYRATDTQYF
TRBJ2-5,NA,TRBV30,TRBD1,TGTGCCTGGAGCTCACAGGGGGGAGAGACCCAGTACTTC,CAWSSQGGETQYF
TRBJ2-7,once,TRBV5-1,NA,TGCGCCAGCAGCTCGACCTTCTACGAGCAGTACTTC,CASSSTFYEQYF
TRBJ2-2,NA,TRBV27,NA,TGTGCCAGCAGTTTTGAGGGATGGAACACCGGGGAGCTGTTTTTT,CASSFEGWNTGELFF
TRBJ1-2,few,TRBV27,NA,TGTGCCAGCCGCCGGGCAGGGGTGAACTATGGCTACACCTTC,CASRRAGVNYGYTF
TRBJ1-2,NA,TRBV29-1,NA,TGCAGCGTTGCGTCGGGTACTACCTATGGCTACACCTTC,CSVASGTTYGYTF
TRBJ2-5,NA,TRBV6-6,NA,TGTGCCATAAAAGGACCTTCGGAGACCCAGTACTTC,CAIKGPSETQYF
TRBJ1-1,NA,TRBV7-2,NA,TGTGCCAGCAGCCCCTATGTAGGTGAAGCTTTCTTT,CASSPYVGEAFF
TRBJ1-1,few,TRBV7-3,NA,TGTGCCAGCAGCGTTGCAGCGAACACTGAAGCTTTCTTT,CASSVAANTEAFF
TRBJ2-7,NA,TRBV6-5,TRBD1,TGTGCCAGCACGCCCGGGGGGACAGGGGCCTACGAGCAGTACTTC,CASTPGGTGAYEQYF
TRBJ2-3,NA,TRBV5-1,NA,TGCGCCAGCAGCTCCCCGAGGGAGCCAGATACGCAGTATTTT,CASSSPREPDTQYF
TRBJ2-1,NA,TRBV18,TRBD2,TGTGCCAGCTCCCCTGGGGCCAGCGGGGGGCGCGAAGAGCAGTTCTTC,CASSPGASGGREEQFF
TRBJ2-5,NA,TRBV7-2,NA,TGTGCCAGCAGCTTAGATCCTGTGGAGACCCAGTACTTC,CASSLDPVETQYF
TRBJ1-5,NA,TRBV5-6,TRBD1,TGTGCCAGCAGGACAGGGGGTCCATTTAGCAATCGGCCCCAGCATTTT,CASRTGGPFSNRPQHF
TRBJ2-7,NA,TRBV7-3,NA,TGTGCCAGCAGCTTATTCGGGAAACCATCCTACGAGCAGTACTTC,CASSLFGKPSYEQYF
TRBJ1-6,NA,TRBV5-6,NA,TGTGCCAGCAGCCGGGAGGGACCAAATTCACCCCTCCACTTT,CASSREGPNSPLHF
TRBJ2-1,NA,TRBV7-2,NA,TGTGCCAGCAGCTTAGTCGGGGATTCGTACAATGAGCAGTTCTTC,CASSLVGDSYNEQFF
TRBJ1-1,few,TRBV14,NA,TGTGCCAGCAGCCAAGACCCAGCCGGGCATACTGAAGCTTTCTTT,CASSQDPAGHTEAFF
TRBJ1-5,NA,TRBV6-1,TRBD1,TGTGCCAGCGGACAGGGGGATCAGCCCCAGCATTTT,CASGQGDQPQHF
TRBJ2-3,NA,TRBV4-1,NA,TGCGCCAGCAGCCAAGAGGTCACCGGCCGGCTAGATACGCAGTATTTT,CASSQEVTGRLDTQYF
TRBJ2-3,once,TRBV11-2,NA,TGTGCCAGCAGCTTAGGGGGGGGCCCAGATACGCAGTATTTT,CASSLGGGPDTQYF
TRBJ1-2,NA,TRBV5-1,TRBD1,TGCGCCAGCAGCTTGGGACAGGGCGTGGATGGCTACACCTTC,CASSLGQGVDGYTF
TRBJ1-5,NA,TRBV6-1,TRBD1,TGTGCCAGCAGTGGACAGGGGCAAAATAGCAATCAGCCCCAGCATTTT,CASSGQGQNSNQPQHF
TRBJ1-1,few,TRBV6-6,NA,TGTGCCAGCAGCCAAGGGGCCGGCACTGAAGCTTTCTTT,CASSQGAGTEAFF
TRBJ2-7,NA,TRBV30,NA,TGTGCCTGGAAAGGTCTCGGCGACTCCTACGAGCAGTACTTC,CAWKGLGDSYEQYF
TRBJ1-2,NA,TRBV19,NA,TGTGCCAGTAGTACTTCCGTTACGCTGAATGGCTACACCTTC,CASSTSVTLNGYTF
TRBJ2-1,NA,TRBV10-3,TRBD2,TGTGCCATCAGTGAGCGGGGGGGAGAATTGGGTGAGCAGTTCTTC,CAISERGGELGEQFF
TRBJ2-5,NA,TRBV5-1,NA,TGCGCCAGCAGCTTGAGACAAGGGGAAGAGACCCAGTACTTC,CASSLRQGEETQYF
TRBJ2-7,few,TRBV4-1,TRBD2,TGTGCCAGCAGCCAGCTAGCGGAGAGGGGCGAGCAGTACTTC,CASSQLAERGEQYF
TRBJ1-1,NA,TRBV18,TRBD1,TGTGCCAGCTCACCTTCCCCCTCAGGGGGCGTGAAATCTGAAGCTTTCTTT,CASSPSPSGGVKSEAFF
TRBJ2-7,once,TRBV6-6,NA,TGTGCCAGCAGTTTGAATCCGGGGGAAAGTTCCGAGCAGTACTTC,CASSLNPGESSEQYF
TRBJ2-1,NA,TRBV9,TRBD2,TGTGCCAGCAGCACAAGCGGGGGGGTCTCCTACAATGAGCAGTTCTTC,CASSTSGGVSYNEQFF
TRBJ1-1,NA,TRBV18,TRBD1,TGTGCCAGCTCACCGGGACAGGTTACGGGGGACACTGAAGCTTTCTTT,CASSPGQVTGDTEAFF
TRBJ1-1,NA,TRBV6-1,TRBD1,TGTGCCAGCAGAAACAGGGGCCGGAACACTGAAGCTTTCTTT,CASRNRGRNTEAFF